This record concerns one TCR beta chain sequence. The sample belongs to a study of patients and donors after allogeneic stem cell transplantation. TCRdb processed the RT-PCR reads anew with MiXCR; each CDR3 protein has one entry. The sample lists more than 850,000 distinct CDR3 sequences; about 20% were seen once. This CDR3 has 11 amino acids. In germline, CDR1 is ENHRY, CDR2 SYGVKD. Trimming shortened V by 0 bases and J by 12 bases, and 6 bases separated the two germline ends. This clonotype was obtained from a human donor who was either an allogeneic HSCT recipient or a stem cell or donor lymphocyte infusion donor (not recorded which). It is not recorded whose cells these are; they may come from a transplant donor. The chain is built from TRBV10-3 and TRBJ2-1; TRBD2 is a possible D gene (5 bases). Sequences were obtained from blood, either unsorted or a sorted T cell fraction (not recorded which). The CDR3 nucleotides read TGTGCCATCAGTGAGTCGGCGGGGCAGTTCTTC. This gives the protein CAISESAGQFF.